Presented here are 21 T cell receptor beta chains from one specimen sequenced in a study of shared clonotypes between healthy human individuals. Profiling relied on immunoSEQ multiplex PCR, and the TCRdb table lists in-frame clones only, not all of them. The sample contains about 100,000 clones, approximately 75% of which appear only once. The sequencing sample was made of memory CD8+ T cells sorted from blood. The sample's subset: CD45RO+ cells pooled with CCR7-negative TemRA cells. The receptors derive from a man in his thirties or forties in good health.

This clone showed up just once. V is TRBV28 and J is TRBJ2-7; D remains ambiguous. The germline V gene has CDR1 MDHEN and CDR2 SYDVKM. The CDR3 is made up of 13 amino acids. Trimming left V 4 bases short and J 2 bases short, with 9 bases between. The CDR3 sequence is CASSSGPPYEQYF. In DNA form, the CDR3 reads TGTGCCAGCAGTTCCGGCCCCCCCTACGAGCAGTACTTC.

To note about this clone: This sample includes further DNA sequences coding for the same CDR3. The chain is built from TRBV5-1 and TRBJ1-5, with D possibly TRBD1 on 5 matching bases. V was cut by 2 bases and J by 0 bases, with 12 bases left in between. CDR3 length: 16 residues. Germline CDR1 is SGHRS and CDR2 is YFSETQ. This CDR3 reads CASSLDSLNSNQPQHF. In DNA form, the CDR3 reads TGCGCCAGCAGCTTAGACAGCCTCAATAGCAATCAGCCCCAGCATTTT.

This rearrangement joins TRBV21-1 to TRBJ2-7; the tabulated D call, TRBD2, remains unverified against the DNA. TRBV21-1 is marked as a pseudogene. This CDR3 spans 17 amino acids. The CDR3 DNA sequence: TGTGCCAGCAGACGGAATGCTAGCGGGAGGTTCTCCTACGAGCAGTACTTC. It encodes CASRRNASGRFSYEQYF.

This chain joins TRBV18 and TRBJ1-4; D ambiguous. The CDR3 has 13 amino acids. CDR1 and CDR2 (germline): KGHSH, LQKENI. V was shortened by 3 bases and J by 0 bases, with 2 bases between the two germline ends. CDR3 nucleotide sequence: TGTGCCAGCTCACCCCCAACTAATGAAAAACTGTTTTTT. Protein product: CASSPPTNEKLFF.

This chain uses TRBV10-3 with TRBJ1-2; D may be TRBD1 (5 bases). Per the germline V gene, CDR1 is ENHRY and CDR2 is SYGVKD. V lost 8 bases and J lost 0, with 13 bases in between. The CDR3 is 14 residues long. This CDR3 is CAIGTDKTNYGYTF. The CDR3 DNA follows: TGTGCCATCGGGACGGACAAGACTAACTATGGCTACACCTTC.

V usage is TRBV6-1 and J usage is TRBJ2-3; TRBD1 matches 8 bases. The CDR3 length is 14 residues. The germline V gene has CDR1 MNHNS and CDR2 SASEGT. The junction had 9 bases not matched to a gene; V was cut back by 6 bases and J by 7 bases. As DNA, the CDR3 is TGTGCCAGCAGCGCGGACAGGGCCCTACATACGCAGTATTTT. The encoded protein is CASSADRALHTQYF.

The chain uses TRBV10-2 and TRBJ2-2; D gene ambiguous. The CDR3 length is 12 residues. Trimming removed 4 bases from V and 5 bases from J, with 5 bases in between. Germline lookup yields CDR1 WSHSY and CDR2 SAAADI. CDR3 protein: CASSVSTGELFF. CDR3 in DNA: TGCGCCAGCAGTGTTTCGACCGGGGAGCTGTTTTTT.

The CDR3 protein is CASSIGVSGAYNEQFF. CDR3 DNA sequence: TGTGCCAGCAGTATAGGGGTTTCAGGGGCCTACAATGAGCAGTTCTTC. The rearrangement joins TRBV27 to TRBJ2-1; the D gene is possibly TRBD1 (6 bases). Per germline, CDR1 MNHEY and CDR2 SMNVEV (reference sequence). V gave up 5 bases and J gave up 2 bases, with 16 bases separating them. The CDR3 contains 16 residues.

The rearrangement links TRBV7-6 to TRBJ2-2; TRBD2 matches 8 bases. The V and J ends lost 0 bases and 7 bases, in that order; junction bases with no gene match: 4. Germline-derived CDR1 and CDR2 are SGHVS and FNYEAQ. The CDR3 totals 15 residues. Here the CDR3 reads CASSLAWTSNGELFF. The CDR3 DNA reads as TGTGCCAGCAGCTTAGCGTGGACTAGCAACGGGGAGCTGTTTTTT. Using reference TRBV7-6 and TRBJ2-2 for the parts outside the CDR3, the full variable domain is GAGVSQSPRYKVTKRGQDVALRCDPISGHVSLYWYRQALGQGPEFLTYFNYEAQQDKSGLPNDRFSAERPEGSISTLTIQRTEQRDSAMYRCASSLAWTSNGELFFGEGSRLTVL.

The chain recombines TRBV5-4 with TRBJ2-1, with D uncertain. Per the germline V gene, CDR1 is SGHNT and CDR2 is YYREEE (reference sequence). V was shortened by 1 base and J by 4 bases, with 9 bases between the two germline ends. The CDR3 contains 14 residues. CDR3 sequence: CASSLFDAYNEQFF. The CDR3, as DNA: TGTGCCAGCAGCTTGTTTGACGCTTACAATGAGCAGTTCTTC.

The rearrangement uses TRBV27 and TRBJ2-5; D is ambiguous. The CDR3 contains 13 residues. Trimming shortened V by 2 bases and J by 3 bases, and 7 bases separated the two germline ends. From germline, CDR1 is MNHEY and CDR2 SMNVEV (reference sequence). CDR3 sequence: CASSLRRKETQYF. The CDR3, as DNA: TGTGCCAGCAGTTTACGCCGGAAAGAGACCCAGTACTTC.

V usage is TRBV5-6 and J usage is TRBJ2-7, with 10 bases that match TRBD2. Trimming removed 6 bases from V and 6 bases from J; junction bases left unmatched: 12. The CDR3 consists of 15 residues. Germline CDR1 is SGHDT and CDR2 is YYEEEE. This CDR3 is CASTITPTSGTEQYF. The CDR3 DNA is TGTGCCAGCACCATAACCCCTACTAGCGGGACCGAGCAGTACTTC.

This clone was seen ten or more times. V gene TRBV19 combines with J gene TRBJ2-6; D unresolved. The V and J ends lost 3 bases and 7 bases respectively, with 10 bases between them. The CDR3 consists of 14 residues. Germline CDR1 reads LNHDA; CDR2 reads SQIVND (reference sequence). CDR3 region: CASSMTVLANVLTF. The CDR3, as DNA: TGTGCCAGTAGTATGACGGTTTTAGCCAACGTCCTGACTTTC.

The gene calls are TRBV10-1 and TRBJ2-1; D is ambiguous. Looked up from germline, CDR1 is WNHNN and CDR2 is SYGVQD (reference sequence). This CDR3 comprises 15 residues. Trimming left V 3 bases short and J 2 bases short, with 11 bases between. The CDR3 bases are TGCGCCAGCAGTGAATCTGGAGACACCTACAATGAGCAGTTCTTC. Protein: CASSESGDTYNEQFF.

This chain uses TRBV15 with TRBJ2-2; tentative D call: TRBD2 (6 bases). The CDR3 runs 15 residues. Trimming cost V 5 bases and J 3 bases, with 13 bases left between them. Germline CDR1 LNHNV, CDR2 YYDKDF (reference sequence). The chain's CDR3 is CATSGPGLYTGELFF. The CDR3 DNA reads as TGTGCCACCAGCGGTCCGGGACTTTACACCGGGGAGCTGTTTTTT.

The V call is TRBV2, the J call TRBJ1-1; no definite D call. The CDR3 runs 14 residues. V shed 6 bases and J shed 0 bases, with 11 bases lying between them. Germline CDR1 SNHLY, CDR2 FYNNEI. CDR3 amino acids: CASRERFMNTEAFF. CDR3 in DNA: TGTGCCAGCAGAGAGCGGTTCATGAACACTGAAGCTTTCTTT.

This clone was seen a handful of times. V is TRBV7-9 and J is TRBJ1-5, with D unresolved. CDR1 SEHNR and CDR2 FQNEAQ come from the germline V gene (reference sequence). CDR3 length: 13 residues. With 2 bases removed from V and 4 bases from J, the gap between germline ends came to 6 bases. CDR3 coding DNA: TGTGCCAGCAGCTTACCGGGAAATCAGCCCCAGCATTTT. Translating gives CASSLPGNQPQHF.

This clone was seen repeatedly, ten times or more. The same CDR3 also results from other DNA sequences found in this sample. This chain uses TRBV29-1 with TRBJ2-7; D is ambiguous. The CDR3 contains 12 residues. Germline lookup yields CDR1 SQVTM and CDR2 ANQGSEA. The V gene lost 1 base and the J gene lost 2 bases, with 6 bases spanning the gap. CDR3 DNA sequence: TGCAGCGTTGAAGGCGAAACCTACGAGCAGTACTTC. Protein sequence: CSVEGETYEQYF.

The chain joins TRBV15 to TRBJ2-7; weak D call: TRBD2 (5 bases). The CDR3 is 15 amino acids. Germline V gives CDR1 LNHNV, CDR2 YYDKDF (reference sequence). V gave up 0 bases and J gave up 0 bases, with 9 bases separating them. In DNA form, the CDR3 reads TGTGCCACCAGCAGAGAACTCGGGATCTCCTACGAGCAGTACTTC. Translated, it gives CATSRELGISYEQYF.

The rearrangement uses TRBV7-9 and TRBJ2-7; TRBD2 aligns across 7 bases. The CDR3 is 12 residues long. Trimming removed 8 bases from V and 7 bases from J; junction bases left unmatched: 8. Germline values: CDR1 SEHNR, CDR2 FQNEAQ (reference sequence). The CDR3 DNA reads as TGTGCCAGCCATCCAGCGGGAATAGAGCAGTACTTC. Its protein is CASHPAGIEQYF.

V gene TRBV9 combines with J gene TRBJ1-1; D might be TRBD1 (6 bases). Per the germline V gene, CDR1 is SGDLS and CDR2 is YYNGEE. With 4 bases removed from V and 7 bases from J, the gap between germline ends came to 14 bases. This CDR3 comprises 13 residues. CDR3 nucleotides: TGTGCCAGCAGCCAAGGACAGATTGGTGAAGCTTTCTTT. Its protein is CASSQGQIGEAFF.